The next 24 T cell receptor beta chains were all read from a single sample in a study of blood T cell repertoires in COVID-19. The protocol was immunoSEQ multiplex PCR, while the TCRdb copy is restricted to in-frame clones and leaves out a portion. The sample holds approximately 260,000 clones, approximately 80% seen once. The source material was peripheral blood. Every receptor here comes from a woman aged 40 to 50 with active or convalescent COVID-19.

The chain carries TRBV12-3 or TRBV12-4 and TRBJ1-1; D might be TRBD1 (5 bases). V was pared by 3 bases and J by 11 bases, with 13 bases between. This CDR3 contains 12 residues. DNA of the CDR3: TGTGCCAGCAGTTTGTTGGTAAAGGGGGCTTTCTTT. The encoded protein is CASSLLVKGAFF.

A few counts support this clone. The chain carries TRBV29-1 and TRBJ1-5; D is unresolved. CDR1 and CDR2 (germline): SQVTM, ANQGSEA. The V gene lost 6 bases and the J gene lost 7 bases, with 16 bases spanning the gap. The CDR3 extends over 13 amino acids. The DNA of the CDR3 is TGCAGCGTACTGTCCACGGCGGGGCAGCCCCAGCATTTT. Residues: CSVLSTAGQPQHF.

The V gene is TRBV5-1, the J gene TRBJ1-6; D call uncertain. The germline gives CDR1 SGHRS, CDR2 YFSETQ. The CDR3 runs 16 residues. Trimming shortened V by 0 bases and J by 7 bases, and 14 bases separated the two germline ends. The CDR3 loop reads CASSLGAGSGNSPLHF. Written as DNA, the CDR3 is TGCGCCAGCAGCTTGGGTGCGGGGTCGGGCAATTCACCCCTCCACTTT.

This sequence joins TRBV5-1 and TRBJ1-5; D gene ambiguous. V dropped 1 base and J dropped 5 bases, with 7 bases sitting between them. This CDR3 is built from 13 residues. From germline, CDR1 is SGHRS and CDR2 YFSETQ. For the CDR3, the DNA is TGCGCCAGCAGCTTGTTTTCCGATCAGCCCCAGCATTTT. The encoded protein is CASSLFSDQPQHF.

The table lists this clone with a few counts. The V call is TRBV19, the J call TRBJ1-2, with D perhaps matching TRBD1 (5 bases). V lost 6 bases to trimming and J lost 6 bases, with 14 bases between them. The germline V gene has CDR1 LNHDA and CDR2 SQIVND (reference sequence). The CDR3 loop spans 13 amino acids. Here the CDR3 reads CASRSTGSHGYTF. CDR3 nucleotide sequence: TGTGCCAGTAGAAGCACAGGTTCCCATGGCTACACCTTC.

The rearrangement joins TRBV28 to TRBJ1-1; the D gene is possibly TRBD1 (5 bases). This CDR3 has 16 residues. Trimming cost V 2 bases and J 1 base, with 14 bases left between them. Germline lookup yields CDR1 MDHEN and CDR2 SYDVKM. For the CDR3, the DNA is TGTGCCAGCAGTTTACTCCCAGGGAAGGGGAACACTGAAGCTTTCTTT. Protein: CASSLLPGKGNTEAFF.

Only one count was recorded for this clone. The chain combines TRBV6-2 or TRBV6-3 with TRBJ2-2, with D uncertain. This CDR3 is 16 amino acids long. The germline V gene encodes CDR1 MNHEY and CDR2 SVGEGT. Trimming cost V 2 bases and J 2 bases, with 12 bases left between them. The CDR3 nucleotides are TGTGCCAGCAGTTACGTTATGGCCCCCAACACCGGGGAGCTGTTTTTT. Amino acids: CASSYVMAPNTGELFF.

The genes are TRBV28 and TRBJ1-4; no clear D gene. The V end was cut by 6 bases, the J end by 10 bases, with 21 bases between. The CDR3 totals 15 residues. Germline-derived CDR1 and CDR2 are MDHEN and SYDVKM. The CDR3 DNA is TGTGCCAGCAGCCCCTCCGGGAACCAAATGAGAAAACTGTTTTTT. Amino acids: CASSPSGNQMRKLFF.

The rearrangement links TRBV5-1 to TRBJ2-7, with D possibly matching TRBD2 (6 bases). This CDR3 is 14 amino acids long. CDR1 is SGHRS, CDR2 YFSETQ, per germline. V lost 3 bases and J lost 5, with 15 bases in between. CDR3 amino acids: CASSWRDLTNEQYF. CDR3 DNA sequence: TGCGCCAGCAGCTGGAGGGACCTTACTAACGAGCAGTACTTC.

This chain connects TRBV6-1 to TRBJ2-7; TRBD2 aligns across 16 bases. V shed 2 bases, J shed 2 bases, and the junction held 6 bases outside the gene matches. The V gene's germline CDR1 is MNHNS and CDR2 SASEGT. The CDR3 totals 18 residues. The CDR3 sequence is CASSEPAGTSGGAYEQYF. CDR3 nucleotides: TGTGCCAGCAGTGAACCAGCTGGGACTAGCGGGGGGGCCTACGAGCAGTACTTC.

This chain joins TRBV6-5 and TRBJ1-3, with D uncertain. The V gene lost 8 bases and the J gene lost 3 bases, with 8 bases spanning the gap. This CDR3 has 12 amino acids. Germline loops: CDR1 MNHEY, CDR2 SVGAGI. The CDR3 here is CASVVGGNTIYF. The CDR3 DNA reads TGTGCCAGCGTCGTCGGTGGAAACACCATATATTTT.

This clone appeared once. V is TRBV11-1 and J is TRBJ2-2; 9 bases fit TRBD1. Germline-derived CDR1 and CDR2 are SGHAT and FQDESV (reference sequence). This CDR3 region has 14 residues. The V gene end was trimmed by 9 bases and the J gene end by 5 bases; junction bases not matched to a gene: 7. CDR3 residues: CASKQGAGTGELFF. CDR3 nucleotides: TGTGCCAGTAAACAGGGGGCCGGGACCGGGGAGCTGTTTTTT.

This clone has only one observation. The V and J genes are TRBV24-1 and TRBJ2-3; no clear D. Germline values: CDR1 KGHDR, CDR2 SFDVKD. The CDR3 runs to 13 residues. The V and J ends lost 4 bases and 2 bases respectively, with 6 bases between them. The CDR3 is CATSDSFTDTQYF. CDR3 DNA sequence: TGTGCCACCAGTGACAGTTTCACAGATACGCAGTATTTT.

This rearrangement joins TRBV12-3 or TRBV12-4 to TRBJ2-1; 8 nucleotides agree with TRBD2. The CDR3 is 13 residues long. The V segment lost 5 bases and the J segment 9 bases; nucleotides outside the gene matches: 6. CDR3: CASSPGLVPEQFF. CDR3 DNA: TGTGCCAGCAGTCCGGGACTAGTTCCTGAGCAGTTCTTC.

This clone was detected only a few times. The chain recombines TRBV11-1 with TRBJ2-2, with no clear D. Trimming took 0 bases from V and 7 from J, leaving 9 bases between them. This CDR3 has 14 amino acids. Germline values: CDR1 SGHAT, CDR2 FQDESV (reference sequence). Written as DNA, the CDR3 is TGTGCCAGCAGCTTAGCGGGTGGCGGCGGGGAGCTGTTTTTT. Protein: CASSLAGGGGELFF.

V is TRBV5-1 and J is TRBJ1-1; 9 nucleotides agree with TRBD1. This CDR3 region has 13 residues. The germline V gene encodes CDR1 SGHRS and CDR2 YFSETQ. The V gene end was trimmed by 3 bases and the J gene end by 8 bases; junction bases not matched to a gene: 5. CDR3 amino acids: CASSYRQGVEAFF. The CDR3 DNA reads TGCGCCAGCAGCTATCGACAGGGGGTCGAAGCTTTCTTT. Full variable domain (remainder filled in from reference TRBV5-1 and TRBJ1-1): KAGVTQTPRYLIKTRGQQVTLSCSPISGHRSVSWYQQTPGQGLQFLFEYFSETQRNKGNFPGRFSGRQFSNSRSEMNVSTLELGDSALYLCASSYRQGVEAFFGQGTRLTVV.

This clone was detected only a few times. The CDR3 nucleotides are TGTGCCAGTAGTCAGCGACAGACTGGCTACACCTTC. Its protein is CASSQRQTGYTF. V is TRBV19 and J is TRBJ1-2, with D perhaps matching TRBD1 (5 bases). Germline CDR1 and CDR2: LNHDA and SQIVND (reference sequence). The CDR3 is 12 amino acids. The V gene lost 5 bases and the J gene lost 7 bases, with 11 bases spanning the gap. Complete variable domain (other parts from reference TRBV19 and TRBJ1-2): DGGITQSPKYLFRKEGQNVTLSCEQNLNHDAMYWYRQDPGQGLRLIYYSQIVNDFQKGDIAEGYSVSREKKESFPLTVTSAQKNPTAFYLCASSQRQTGYTFGSGTRLTVV.

The rearrangement uses TRBV19 and TRBJ1-1; a weak D match, TRBD1 (6 bases). The CDR3 runs to 14 residues. Trimming stripped 5 bases from V and 0 bases from J, with 10 bases between. The germline CDR1 and CDR2 sequences are LNHDA and SQIVND (reference sequence). In nucleotides, the CDR3 is TGTGCCAGTAGTGTGACAGGCATGAACACTGAAGCTTTCTTT. As protein: CASSVTGMNTEAFF.

Written as DNA, the CDR3 is TGTGCCAGCAGTTTGGGACAGGGGGAGTATTCCTATAATTCACCCCTCCACTTT. Translated: CASSLGQGEYSYNSPLHF. This chain connects TRBV28 to TRBJ1-6; 11 positions agree with TRBD1. The CDR3 has 18 amino acids. Germline V CDR1 and CDR2: MDHEN, SYDVKM. V shed 3 bases, J shed 1 base, and the junction held 5 bases outside the gene matches.

This clone was seen a single time. The sample holds other DNA sequences that translate to the same CDR3. The chain recombines TRBV29-1 with TRBJ2-3; weak D call: TRBD1 (7 bases). Germline V gene data show CDR1 as SQVTM and CDR2 as ANQGSEA. Deletions cut 6 bases from V and 5 bases from J, with 12 bases between. The CDR3 loop spans 12 amino acids. The CDR3 coding sequence is TGCAGCGTCGGTCAGGGGGGAGATACGCAGTATTTT. It yields the protein CSVGQGGDTQYF.

The chain carries TRBV3-1 (or the pseudogene TRBV3-2) and TRBJ2-5; tentative D call: TRBD1 (5 bases). The CDR3 sequence is 13 residues long. V gave up 0 bases and J gave up 3 bases, with 5 bases separating them. Germline assignment: CDR1 LGHDT and CDR2 YNNKEL (reference sequence). CDR3 residues: CASSQDREETQYF. For the CDR3, the DNA is TGTGCCAGCAGCCAAGACAGGGAAGAGACCCAGTACTTC.

The rearrangement links TRBV19 to TRBJ1-1; D unclear. Trimming removed 5 bases at V and 5 bases at J, with 12 bases between. CDR1 and CDR2 (germline): LNHDA, SQIVND (reference sequence). There are 13 residues in the CDR3. CDR3 region: CASSSQVGTEAFF. DNA for the CDR3: TGTGCCAGTAGTTCGCAGGTAGGAACTGAAGCTTTCTTT.

The chain links TRBV2 to TRBJ1-5; D is ambiguous. The length of the CDR3 is 14 residues. The germline CDR1 and CDR2 sequences are SNHLY and FYNNEI. V was clipped by 5 bases and J by 7 bases, with 15 bases between them. The CDR3 nucleotides are TGTGCCAGCAGTAGAACCCTAGGATGGCAGCCCCAGCATTTT. It encodes CASSRTLGWQPQHF.

In this sample, this clone turned up once. This sequence joins TRBV6-6 and TRBJ1-3; no clear D. In germline, CDR1 is MNHNY, CDR2 SVGAGI (reference sequence). This CDR3 is 12 amino acids long. V was cut by 8 bases and J by 9 bases, with 14 bases left in between. For the CDR3, the DNA is TGTGCCAGCCGTCACAGATTGGGCACCATATATTTT. Its protein product is CASRHRLGTIYF.